These 18 T cell receptor beta chains were sequenced from one sample in a study of blood T cell repertoires in COVID-19. Only in-frame clones appear in the TCRdb table, and some are missing; sequencing was by immunoSEQ multiplex PCR. Of 110,000 or so clones in the sample, 85% were seen once. Sequencing input: peripheral blood. These receptors all come from a human donor in a cohort sampled during active COVID-19.

This clone was detected once. This chain links TRBV6-5 with TRBJ2-7, with 9 bases lining up with TRBD1. The V segment lost 2 bases and the J segment 1 base; nucleotides outside the gene matches: 6. The CDR3 sequence is 16 residues long. The germline CDR1 and CDR2 sequences are MNHEY and SVGAGI. The CDR3 DNA follows: TGTGCCAGCAGTTACAGGGCCGGGACAGGGTCCTACGAGCAGTACTTC. It translates to CASSYRAGTGSYEQYF.

The chain links TRBV28 to TRBJ1-1; possible D gene TRBD1, 6 bases. This CDR3 region has 13 residues. V was pared by 6 bases and J by 4 bases, with 12 bases between. Germline CDR1 and CDR2: MDHEN and SYDVKM. The CDR3 nucleotides read TGTGCCAGCAGCTCCGGGACACCCACTGAAGCTTTCTTT. Translation: CASSSGTPTEAFF.

The chain is built from TRBV15 and TRBJ2-7, with D perhaps TRBD1 (5 bases). Germline CDR1 is LNHNV and CDR2 is YYDKDF (reference sequence). V was trimmed by 3 bases and J by 1 base, leaving 10 bases between them. The CDR3 contains 14 residues. The CDR3 nucleotides are TGTGCCACCAGCAGGGGGCCTTCTTCCTACGAGCAGTACTTC. This codes for CATSRGPSSYEQYF.

This rearrangement joins TRBV6-6 to TRBJ2-2; the match to TRBD1 covers 7 bases. The CDR3 is 13 residues long. Germline CDR1 reads MNHNY; CDR2 reads SVGAGI (reference sequence). V trimming: 9 bases; J trimming: 5 bases; junction bases outside the gene matches: 6. The chain's CDR3 is CASTGVATGELFF. The CDR3 DNA sequence: TGTGCCAGTACAGGGGTGGCGACCGGGGAGCTGTTTTTT.

The J gene is TRBJ2-7, the V gene TRBV4-1; 13 positions match TRBD2. Trimming removed 0 bases from V and 4 bases from J; junction bases left unmatched: 3. Germline V gene data show CDR1 as MGHRA and CDR2 as YSYEKL. CDR3 length: 16 residues. The CDR3 nucleotides are TGCGCCAGCAGCCAAGAAACTAGCGGGGGGGCTTACGAGCAGTACTTC. Protein product: CASSQETSGGAYEQYF.

The CDR3 sequence is CASSRSGLHYEQYF. The CDR3 DNA is TGCGCCAGCAGCCGATCGGGACTACACTACGAGCAGTACTTC. The chain links TRBV4-3 to TRBJ2-7; 7 bases line up with TRBD2. Unmatched junction bases numbered 6, after V lost 4 bases and J lost 3 bases. Germline V gives CDR1 LGHNA, CDR2 YSLEER. The length of the CDR3 is 14 residues.

This sequence joins TRBV24-1 and TRBJ2-1; the D gene is possibly TRBD1 (6 bases). V was pared by 4 bases and J by 3 bases, with 12 bases between. Looked up from germline, CDR1 is KGHDR and CDR2 is SFDVKD. The CDR3 loop spans 15 amino acids. As DNA, the CDR3 is TGTGCCACCAGTGACCCCGGACAGAGCTACAATGAGCAGTTCTTC. Amino acid sequence: CATSDPGQSYNEQFF.

The rearrangement uses TRBV6-1 and TRBJ1-5; D is unclear. Germline V gives CDR1 MNHNS, CDR2 SASEGT. The CDR3 contains 11 residues. V was trimmed by 2 bases and J by 11 bases, leaving 7 bases between them. Here the CDR3 reads CASSESRAQHF. CDR3 coding DNA: TGTGCCAGCAGTGAATCGCGGGCCCAGCATTTT.

The J gene is TRBJ2-1, the V gene TRBV7-3; D may be TRBD2 (6 bases). The ends were cut back, 4 bases at V and 0 bases at J, with 10 bases in the middle. Germline assignment: CDR1 SGHTA and CDR2 FQGTGA. CDR3 length: 15 amino acids. CDR3 protein: CASSSVADSYNEQFF. The CDR3 nucleotides read TGTGCCAGCAGCTCCGTAGCGGACTCCTACAATGAGCAGTTCTTC.

The genes are TRBV10-3 and TRBJ2-3; TRBD2 matches at 9 bases. The CDR3 is 15 amino acids. Germline V gene sequence: CDR1 ENHRY, CDR2 SYGVKD. With 8 bases clipped from V and 2 bases from J, the junction kept 8 bases outside the gene matches. CDR3 sequence reads: CAIAGGLKITDTQYF. The CDR3 DNA sequence: TGTGCCATCGCGGGGGGGCTGAAGATCACAGATACGCAGTATTTT.

The genes are TRBV4-3 and TRBJ1-6, with D maybe TRBD1 (5 bases). Germline V gives CDR1 LGHNA, CDR2 YSLEER. The CDR3 totals 17 residues. V lost 1 base and J 5 bases, leaving 15 bases between the germline ends. CDR3 sequence reads: CASSQGGIRPHNSPLHF. CDR3 coding DNA: TGCGCCAGCAGCCAAGGGGGCATCAGACCACATAATTCACCCCTCCACTTT.

This chain joins TRBV5-1 and TRBJ2-3; tentative D call: TRBD2 (5 bases). The CDR3 length is 13 residues. The germline gives CDR1 SGHRS, CDR2 YFSETQ. Trimming pared 5 bases from V and 2 bases from J, leaving 9 bases between. CDR3 DNA sequence: TGCGCCAGCAGATCGGACTTCACAGATACGCAGTATTTT. It codes for CASRSDFTDTQYF.

This clone has a single count. V usage is TRBV7-3 and J usage is TRBJ1-6, with no clear D. Germline CDR1 and CDR2: SGHTA and FQGTGA. CDR3 length equals 14 residues. The ends were cut back, 2 bases at V and 9 bases at J, with 11 bases in the middle. The CDR3 sequence: CASSLVGAGSPLHF. The CDR3, as DNA: TGTGCCAGCAGCTTAGTGGGCGCGGGTTCACCCCTCCACTTT.

The chain recombines TRBV11-2 with TRBJ2-3; possible D gene TRBD2, 6 bases. Trimming pared 2 bases from V and 6 bases from J, leaving 15 bases between. Germline assignment: CDR1 SGHAT and CDR2 FQNNGV. The CDR3 extends over 15 amino acids. The CDR3 loop is CASSLSNGGGDTQYF. For the CDR3, the DNA is TGTGCCAGCAGCTTATCGAACGGGGGTGGCGATACGCAGTATTTT.

V usage is TRBV7-2 and J usage is TRBJ2-5; TRBD1 matches 10 bases. Germline values: CDR1 SGHTA, CDR2 FQGNSA. J gave up 4 bases and V 4 bases, and 6 bases lay outside the gene matches. The CDR3 has 15 amino acids. In nucleotides, the CDR3 is TGTGCCAGCAGCTCCCCGACAGGGGGCGGAGAGACCCAGTACTTC. It translates to CASSSPTGGGETQYF. Full variable domain (remainder filled in from reference TRBV7-2 and TRBJ2-5): GAGVSQSPSNKVTEKGKDVELRCDPISGHTALYWYRQSLGQGLEFLIYFQGNSAPDKSGLPSDRFSAERTGGSVSTLTIQRTQQEDSAVYLCASSSPTGGGETQYFGPGTRLLVL.

In this sample, this clone turned up a few times. This rearrangement joins TRBV4-3 to TRBJ2-7; tentatively, D is TRBD2 (6 bases). Germline V gene data show CDR1 as LGHNA and CDR2 as YSLEER. Trimming took off 0 bases at V and 2 bases at J, with 17 bases between the two ends. The CDR3 runs to 17 residues. The CDR3 DNA reads TGCGCCAGCAGCCAAGATGGGGCGGGGTCGTGGACCTACGAGCAGTACTTC. It is translated as CASSQDGAGSWTYEQYF.

The chain carries TRBV5-6 and TRBJ1-5; D not certain. V was clipped by 1 base and J by 3 bases, with 11 bases between them. Germline assignment: CDR1 SGHDT and CDR2 YYEEEE. The CDR3 sequence is 15 residues long. The CDR3, as DNA: TGTGCCAGCAGCTTGCGAGGGCTTCACAATCAGCCCCAGCATTTT. Amino acid sequence: CASSLRGLHNQPQHF. Variable domain in full (rest from reference TRBV5-6 and TRBJ1-5): DAGVTQSPTHLIKTRGQQVTLRCSPKSGHDTVSWYQQALGQGPQFIFQYYEEEERQRGNFPDRFSGHQFPNYSSELNVNALLLGDSALYLCASSLRGLHNQPQHFGDGTRLSIL.

The V gene is TRBV4-3, the J gene TRBJ1-2; D perhaps matches TRBD1 (6 bases). The V end lost 0 bases, the J end lost 7 bases, and 18 bases lay between the germline ends. The CDR3 runs to 16 residues. Per germline, CDR1 LGHNA and CDR2 YSLEER. In DNA, the CDR3 is TGCGCCAGCAGCCAAGACGTCGGGGGGCTCATCCGTGGCTACACCTTC. This sequence encodes CASSQDVGGLIRGYTF.